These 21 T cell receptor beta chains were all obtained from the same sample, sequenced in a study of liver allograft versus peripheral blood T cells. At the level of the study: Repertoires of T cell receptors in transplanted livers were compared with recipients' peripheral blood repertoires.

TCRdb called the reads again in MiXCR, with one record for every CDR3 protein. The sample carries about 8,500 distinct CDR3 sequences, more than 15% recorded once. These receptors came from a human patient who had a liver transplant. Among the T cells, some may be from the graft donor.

The CDR3, as DNA: TGTGCCAGCAGCACGACCATGAACACTGAAGCTTTCTTT. Its protein is CASSTTMNTEAFF. The chain combines TRBV7-3 with TRBJ1-1; D remains unclear. The CDR3 contains 13 residues. Germline V gene lookup returns CDR1 SGHTA and CDR2 FQGTGA. With 5 bases removed from V and 0 bases from J, the gap between germline ends came to 7 bases.

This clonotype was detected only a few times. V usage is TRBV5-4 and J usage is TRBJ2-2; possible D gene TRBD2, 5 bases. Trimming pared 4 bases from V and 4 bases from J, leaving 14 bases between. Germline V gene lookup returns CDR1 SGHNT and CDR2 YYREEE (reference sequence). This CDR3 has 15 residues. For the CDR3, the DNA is TGTGCCAGCAGCGGGCTCCCCCGGGGCACCGGGGAGCTGTTTTTT. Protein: CASSGLPRGTGELFF. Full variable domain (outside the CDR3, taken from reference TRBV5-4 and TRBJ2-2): ETGVTQSPTHLIKTRGQQVTLRCSSQSGHNTVSWYQQALGQGPQFIFQYYREEENGRGNFPPRFSGLQFPNYSSELNVNALELDDSALYLCASSGLPRGTGELFFGEGSRLTVL.

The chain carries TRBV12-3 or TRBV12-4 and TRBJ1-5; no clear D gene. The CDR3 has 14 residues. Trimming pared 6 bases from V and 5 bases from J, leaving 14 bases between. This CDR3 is CASSPPGRDQPQHF. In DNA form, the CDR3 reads TGTGCCAGCAGCCCCCCGGGCAGAGATCAGCCCCAGCATTTT.

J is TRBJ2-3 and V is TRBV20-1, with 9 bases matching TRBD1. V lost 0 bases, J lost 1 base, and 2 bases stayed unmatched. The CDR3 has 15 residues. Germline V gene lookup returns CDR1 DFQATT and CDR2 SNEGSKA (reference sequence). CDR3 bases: TGCAGTGCTAGAGATAGGACAGGGGGCACAGATACGCAGTATTTT. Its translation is CSARDRTGGTDTQYF.

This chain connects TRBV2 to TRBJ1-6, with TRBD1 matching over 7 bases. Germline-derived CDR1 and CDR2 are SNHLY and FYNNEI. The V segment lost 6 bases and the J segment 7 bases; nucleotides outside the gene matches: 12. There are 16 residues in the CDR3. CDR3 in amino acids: CASSPRTGQQNSPLHF. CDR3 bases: TGTGCCAGCAGCCCCCGGACAGGACAGCAAAATTCACCCCTCCACTTT.

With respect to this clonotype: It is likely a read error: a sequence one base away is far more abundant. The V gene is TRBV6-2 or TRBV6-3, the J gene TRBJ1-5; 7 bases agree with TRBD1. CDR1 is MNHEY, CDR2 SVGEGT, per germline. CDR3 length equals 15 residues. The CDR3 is CASSYSTGSGQSQHF. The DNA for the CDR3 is TGTGCCAGCAGTTACTCGACAGGGTCGGGTCAGTCCCAGCATTTT.

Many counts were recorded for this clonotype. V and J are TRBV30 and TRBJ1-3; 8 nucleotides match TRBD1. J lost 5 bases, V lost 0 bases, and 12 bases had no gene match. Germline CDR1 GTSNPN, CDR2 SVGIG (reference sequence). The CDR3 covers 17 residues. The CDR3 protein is CAWSVTGVGQGRNTIYF. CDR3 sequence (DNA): TGTGCCTGGAGTGTAACAGGTGTCGGACAGGGTAGAAACACCATATATTTT.

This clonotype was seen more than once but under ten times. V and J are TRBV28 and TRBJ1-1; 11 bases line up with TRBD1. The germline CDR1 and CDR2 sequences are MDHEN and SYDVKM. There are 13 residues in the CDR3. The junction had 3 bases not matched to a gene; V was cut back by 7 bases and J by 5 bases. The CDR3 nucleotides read TGTGCCAGCATGGGACAGGGGGATACTGAAGCTTTCTTT. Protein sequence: CASMGQGDTEAFF.

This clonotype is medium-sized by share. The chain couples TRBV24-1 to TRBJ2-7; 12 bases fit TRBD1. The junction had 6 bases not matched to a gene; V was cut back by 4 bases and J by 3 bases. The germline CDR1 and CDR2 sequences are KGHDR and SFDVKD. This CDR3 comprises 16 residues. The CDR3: CATSDPGTGGDYEQYF. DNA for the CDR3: TGTGCCACCAGTGACCCTGGGACAGGGGGCGACTACGAGCAGTACTTC.

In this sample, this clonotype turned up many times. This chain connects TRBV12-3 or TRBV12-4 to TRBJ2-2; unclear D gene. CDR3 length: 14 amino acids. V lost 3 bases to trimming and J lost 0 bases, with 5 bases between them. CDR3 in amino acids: CASSFPPNTGELFF. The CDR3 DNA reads TGTGCCAGCAGTTTTCCCCCGAACACCGGGGAGCTGTTTTTT.

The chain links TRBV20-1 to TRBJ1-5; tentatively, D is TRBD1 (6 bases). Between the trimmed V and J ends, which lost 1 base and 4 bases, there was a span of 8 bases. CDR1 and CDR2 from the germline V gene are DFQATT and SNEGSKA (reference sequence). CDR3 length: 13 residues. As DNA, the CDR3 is TGCAGTGCTAGAGGGGGGGCGAATCAGCCCCAGCATTTT. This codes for CSARGGANQPQHF.

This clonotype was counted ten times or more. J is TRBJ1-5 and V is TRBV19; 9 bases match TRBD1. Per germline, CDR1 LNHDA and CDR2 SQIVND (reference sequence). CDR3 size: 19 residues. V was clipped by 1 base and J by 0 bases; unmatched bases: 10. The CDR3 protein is CASSIGGDREVYSNQPQHF. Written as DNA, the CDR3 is TGTGCCAGTAGTATAGGAGGGGACAGGGAAGTTTATAGCAATCAGCCCCAGCATTTT. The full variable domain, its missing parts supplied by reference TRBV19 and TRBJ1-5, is DGGITQSPKYLFRKEGQNVTLSCEQNLNHDAMYWYRQDPGQGLRLIYYSQIVNDFQKGDIAEGYSVSREKKESFPLTVTSAQKNPTAFYLCASSIGGDREVYSNQPQHFGDGTRLSIL.

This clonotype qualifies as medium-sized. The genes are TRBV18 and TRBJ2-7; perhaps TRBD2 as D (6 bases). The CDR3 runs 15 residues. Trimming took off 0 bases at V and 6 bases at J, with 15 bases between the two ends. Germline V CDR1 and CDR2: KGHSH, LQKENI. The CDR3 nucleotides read TGTGCCAGCTCACCACCGGGGTCGGGAGCGGGCGAGCAGTACTTC. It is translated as CASSPPGSGAGEQYF.

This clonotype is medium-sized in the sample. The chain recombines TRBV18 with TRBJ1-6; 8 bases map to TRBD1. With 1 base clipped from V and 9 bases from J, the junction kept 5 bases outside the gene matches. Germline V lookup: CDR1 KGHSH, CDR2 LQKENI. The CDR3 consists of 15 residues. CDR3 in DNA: TGTGCCAGCTCACCACTGGACAGGGCGATTTCACCCCTCCACTTT. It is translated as CASSPLDRAISPLHF.

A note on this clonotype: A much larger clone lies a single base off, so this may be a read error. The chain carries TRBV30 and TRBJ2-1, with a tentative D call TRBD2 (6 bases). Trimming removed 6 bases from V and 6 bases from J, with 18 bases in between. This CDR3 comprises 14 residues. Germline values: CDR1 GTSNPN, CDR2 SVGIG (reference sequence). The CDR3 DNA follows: TGTGCCTGCCTCGGAGGGAGCAGCCTCAATGAGCAGTTCTTC. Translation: CACLGGSSLNEQFF.

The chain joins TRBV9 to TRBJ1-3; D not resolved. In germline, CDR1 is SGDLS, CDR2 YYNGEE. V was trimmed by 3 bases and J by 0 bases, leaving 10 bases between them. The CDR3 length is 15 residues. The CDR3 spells CASSEDPSSGNTIYF. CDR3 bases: TGTGCCAGCAGCGAGGACCCGAGCTCTGGAAACACCATATATTTT.

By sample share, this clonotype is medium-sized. CDR3 in DNA: TGTGCCTGGAGTGTAATCGGTCGGGGCACCGGGGAGCTGTTTTTT. It specifies CAWSVIGRGTGELFF. The genes are TRBV30 and TRBJ2-2; the D gene is possibly TRBD2 (5 bases). There are 15 residues in the CDR3. V was pared by 0 bases and J by 4 bases, with 12 bases between. The germline CDR1 and CDR2 sequences are GTSNPN and SVGIG (reference sequence).

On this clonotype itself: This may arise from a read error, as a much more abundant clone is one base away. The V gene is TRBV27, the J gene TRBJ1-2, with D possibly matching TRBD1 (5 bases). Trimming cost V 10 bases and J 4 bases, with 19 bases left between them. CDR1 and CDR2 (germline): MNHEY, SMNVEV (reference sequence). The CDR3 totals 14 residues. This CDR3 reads CAISRLEGLYGYTF. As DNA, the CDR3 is TGTGCCATCAGCCGACTCGAGGGGCTCTATGGCTACACCTTC.

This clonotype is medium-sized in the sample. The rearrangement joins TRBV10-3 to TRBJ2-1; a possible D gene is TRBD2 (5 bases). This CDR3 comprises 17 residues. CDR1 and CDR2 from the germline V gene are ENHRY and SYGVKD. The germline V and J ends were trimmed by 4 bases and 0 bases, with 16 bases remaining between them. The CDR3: CAISAYNSVSSYNEQFF. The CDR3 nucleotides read TGTGCCATCAGTGCGTACAATAGCGTAAGCTCCTACAATGAGCAGTTCTTC.

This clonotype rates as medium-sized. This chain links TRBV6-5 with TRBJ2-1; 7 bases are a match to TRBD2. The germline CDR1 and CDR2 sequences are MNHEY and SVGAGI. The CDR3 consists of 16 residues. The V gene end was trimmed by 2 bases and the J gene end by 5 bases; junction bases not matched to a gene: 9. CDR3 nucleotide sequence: TGTGCCAGCAGTTACGTGGAAGGACTAGGAGACAATGAGCAGTTCTTC. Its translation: CASSYVEGLGDNEQFF.

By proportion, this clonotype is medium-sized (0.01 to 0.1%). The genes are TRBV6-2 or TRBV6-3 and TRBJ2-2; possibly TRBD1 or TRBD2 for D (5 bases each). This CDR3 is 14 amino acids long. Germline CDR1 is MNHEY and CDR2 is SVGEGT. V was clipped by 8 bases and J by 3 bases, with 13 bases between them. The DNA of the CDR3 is TGTGCCAGCGAGAACAGGCGGGACACCGGGGAGCTGTTTTTT. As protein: CASENRRDTGELFF.